Each of the 15 T cell receptor beta chains below was sequenced from the same sample in a study of blood T cell repertoires in COVID-19. Sequenced by immunoSEQ multiplex PCR; TCRdb stores in-frame clones only, minus some. The sample contains about 220,000 clones, approximately 79% of which appear only once. The sample consisted of peripheral blood. The receptors stem from a human donor in a cohort sampled during active COVID-19.

V gene TRBV18 combines with J gene TRBJ2-7, with D perhaps TRBD2 (6 bases). The CDR3 spans 16 residues. With 2 bases removed from V and 7 bases from J, the gap between germline ends came to 21 bases. Germline CDR1 is KGHSH and CDR2 is LQKENI. The CDR3 DNA is TGTGCCAGCTCACCAACGACTGGAGCCGGGACTGGGGAGCAGTACTTC. Amino acids: CASSPTTGAGTGEQYF. Full variable domain (remainder filled in from reference TRBV18 and TRBJ2-7): NAGVMQNPRHLVRRRGQEARLRCSPMKGHSHVYWYRQLPEEGLKFMVYLQKENIIDESGMPKERFSAEFPKEGPSILRIQQVVRGDSAAYFCASSPTTGAGTGEQYFGPGTRLTVT.

The V and J genes are TRBV7-2 and TRBJ2-7; possible D gene TRBD2, 6 bases. Germline assignment: CDR1 SGHTA and CDR2 FQGNSA. Trimming left V 1 base short and J 0 bases short, with 10 bases between. The CDR3 loop spans 15 amino acids. Here the CDR3 reads CASSLGSGVSYEQYF. CDR3 sequence (DNA): TGTGCCAGCAGCTTAGGTTCGGGGGTCTCCTACGAGCAGTACTTC. Full variable domain (outside the CDR3, taken from reference TRBV7-2 and TRBJ2-7): GAGVSQSPSNKVTEKGKDVELRCDPISGHTALYWYRQSLGQGLEFLIYFQGNSAPDKSGLPSDRFSAERTGGSVSTLTIQRTQQEDSAVYLCASSLGSGVSYEQYFGPGTRLTVT.

The chain is built from TRBV11-2 and TRBJ2-7; D not certain. Germline V gives CDR1 SGHAT, CDR2 FQNNGV. This CDR3 region has 13 residues. V lost 5 bases and J 3 bases, leaving 11 bases between the germline ends. The CDR3 loop is CASSHDGYYEQYF. In DNA, the CDR3 is TGTGCCAGCAGCCATGACGGGTACTACGAGCAGTACTTC.

V usage is TRBV5-4 and J usage is TRBJ2-1; 9 bases map to TRBD1. Germline-derived CDR1 and CDR2 are SGHNT and YYREEE (reference sequence). CDR3 size: 14 residues. J gave up 7 bases and V 5 bases, and 7 bases lay outside the gene matches. This chain's CDR3 is CASRDRGTRNEQFF. Written as DNA, the CDR3 is TGTGCCAGCAGGGACAGGGGTACGAGGAATGAGCAGTTCTTC. The variable domain in full, with the rest retrieved from reference TRBV5-4 and TRBJ2-1, is ETGVTQSPTHLIKTRGQQVTLRCSSQSGHNTVSWYQQALGQGPQFIFQYYREEENGRGNFPPRFSGLQFPNYSSELNVNALELDDSALYLCASRDRGTRNEQFFGPGTRLTVL.

V usage is TRBV5-1 and J usage is TRBJ1-1; TRBD1 might be the D (5 bases). Germline V gene lookup returns CDR1 SGHRS and CDR2 YFSETQ. V was clipped by 5 bases and J by 4 bases, with 24 bases between them. The CDR3 is made up of 17 amino acids. In nucleotides, the CDR3 is TGCGCCAGCAGTAGGTTCGGGGGTACCCCTCGGACCACTGAAGCTTTCTTT. This codes for CASSRFGGTPRTTEAFF.

J is TRBJ1-4 and V is TRBV5-1; D is unclear. CDR3 length: 13 residues. The germline V gene encodes CDR1 SGHRS and CDR2 YFSETQ. The V and J ends lost 2 bases and 7 bases respectively, with 9 bases between them. The DNA for the CDR3 is TGCGCCAGCAGCTTCTCCTACGGTGAAAAACTGTTTTTT. Translation: CASSFSYGEKLFF.

This clone was seen a handful of times. The chain uses TRBV7-9 and TRBJ2-7; TRBD2 might be the D (6 bases). Germline CDR1 is SEHNR and CDR2 is FQNEAQ (reference sequence). The CDR3 has 17 residues. The V and J ends lost 4 bases and 0 bases respectively, with 19 bases between them. This CDR3 reads CASSSFSRDSSSYEQYF. The DNA of the CDR3 is TGTGCCAGCAGCTCGTTTAGCCGGGACTCTAGCTCCTACGAGCAGTACTTC.

J is TRBJ1-5 and V is TRBV6-2 or TRBV6-3; a weak D match, TRBD1 (6 bases). The CDR3 is made up of 13 amino acids. Germline values: CDR1 MNHEY, CDR2 SVGEGT. V was trimmed by 5 bases and J by 5 bases, leaving 10 bases between them. The CDR3 nucleotides are TGTGCCAGCAGTCGGGGGGCGGATCAGCCCCAGCATTTT. Encoded protein: CASSRGADQPQHF.

This clone was detected a few times. The rearrangement uses TRBV7-2 and TRBJ2-7; 11 nucleotides agree with TRBD2. Germline loops: CDR1 SGHTA, CDR2 FQGNSA. V lost 5 bases and J lost 0; bases outside the gene matches: 12. The CDR3 has 18 amino acids. The CDR3 region is CASSPLRTTSGSSYEQYF. CDR3 sequence (DNA): TGTGCCAGCAGCCCGCTCAGGACAACTAGCGGGAGCTCCTACGAGCAGTACTTC.

This chain links TRBV28 with TRBJ2-4; 10 nucleotides agree with TRBD2. Germline values: CDR1 MDHEN, CDR2 SYDVKM. The junction had 5 bases not matched to a gene; V was cut back by 5 bases and J by 1 base. This CDR3 is 16 amino acids long. This chain's CDR3 is CASSPYSGGAKNIQYF. DNA of the CDR3: TGTGCCAGCAGTCCATATAGCGGGGGGGCCAAAAACATTCAGTACTTC. The complete variable domain, with remaining parts taken from reference TRBV28 and TRBJ2-4, reads DVKVTQSSRYLVKRTGEKVFLECVQDMDHENMFWYRQDPGLGLRLIYFSYDVKMKEKGDIPEGYSVSREKKERFSLILESASTNQTSMYLCASSPYSGGAKNIQYFGAGTRLSVL.

This clone was picked up one time. The chain links TRBV28 to TRBJ1-2, with 12 bases identical to TRBD1. The CDR3 loop spans 15 amino acids. Germline V gives CDR1 MDHEN, CDR2 SYDVKM. The J segment lost 7 bases and the V segment lost 3 bases, leaving 6 bases of the junction unmatched. CDR3 region: CASSFPGQGAGGYTF. CDR3 bases: TGTGCCAGCAGTTTTCCGGGACAGGGGGCTGGTGGCTACACCTTC.

CDR3 in amino acids: CASSQVVGGEDTQYF. Here the CDR3 DNA reads TGTGCCAGCAGCCAAGTGGTAGGGGGTGAGGATACGCAGTATTTT. The rearrangement uses TRBV3-1 (or the pseudogene TRBV3-2) and TRBJ2-3, with D possibly TRBD1 on 6 matching bases. CDR3 size: 15 residues. Deletions cut 1 base from V and 6 bases from J, with 14 bases between. CDR1 is LGHDT and CDR2 is YNNKEL in the germline V gene (reference sequence).

The rearrangement joins TRBV7-2 to TRBJ2-7; 14 bases match TRBD2. Trimming cost V 1 base and J 5 bases; bases outside gene matches: 4. The CDR3 consists of 16 residues. CDR1 SGHTA and CDR2 FQGNSA come from the germline V gene. The DNA for the CDR3 is TGTGCCAGCAGCTTAGGACTAGCGGGAGGGCGGAACGAGCAGTACTTC. As protein: CASSLGLAGGRNEQYF.

This chain uses TRBV9 with TRBJ2-5, with 7 bases lining up with TRBD2. Germline CDR1 reads SGDLS; CDR2 reads YYNGEE. Unmatched junction bases numbered 9, after V lost 0 bases and J lost 4 bases. This CDR3 is 16 amino acids long. In DNA form, the CDR3 reads TGTGCCAGCAGCGTAGCTACGGGGAGGGTGGGAGAGACCCAGTACTTC. It yields the protein CASSVATGRVGETQYF.

The chain couples TRBV6-5 to TRBJ2-2, with D tentatively TRBD2 (6 bases). The germline V gene has CDR1 MNHEY and CDR2 SVGAGI. The V and J ends lost 6 bases and 6 bases respectively, with 8 bases between them. There are 12 residues in the CDR3. The CDR3 loop reads CASRRLAGELFF. The CDR3 bases are TGTGCCAGCAGACGACTAGCCGGGGAGCTGTTTTTT.